These 8 T cell receptor beta chains share one sample of origin, sequenced in a study of regulatory T cells in long-lasting Graves disease listed by TCRdb under 2021. The meaning of the sample's time point label: newly diagnosed GD, antithyroid drugs for less than 3 months. For both TCR sequencing and RNA sequencing, RNA was extracted from PBMCs in TRIzol. The library was produced with multiplex PCR. The sample was run on an Illumina HiSeq 4000. iRepertoire HTBI primers and Arm-PCR amplification of CDR3 regions were used to construct TCR beta libraries. Starting from the raw public reads, TCRdb applied fastp trimming at Q25, assembled clones with MiXCR and retained in-frame beta chains. Each entry is one CDR3 protein sequence, shown with its most common DNA and genes. Here the sample has about 440,000 distinct CDR3 sequences; around 15% occur a single time. The leading ten clones occupy about 11% of the sample.

The same data also went into a second study, on T cells in Graves' hyperthyroidism and ophthalmopathy.

The input for sequencing was peripheral blood mononuclear cells (PBMCs), taken at new diagnosis, from a patient treated with antithyroid drugs. These receptors originate from a woman in her 30s with Graves disease. Donor details come from another sample of the same person, matched by shared clones.

The V and J genes are TRBV20-1 and TRBJ2-7, with D unclear. Trimming took 8 bases from V and 3 from J, leaving 20 bases between them. Per germline, CDR1 DFQATT and CDR2 SNEGSKA (reference sequence). CDR3 size: 14 residues. This CDR3 is CSSTSGLGGYEQYF. The CDR3, as DNA: TGCAGTTCAACTTCGGGTCTAGGTGGCTACGAGCAGTACTTC.

This clonotype was seen a handful of times. This chain joins TRBV28 and TRBJ2-1, with TRBD2 identical over 13 bases. The CDR3 sequence is 15 residues long. Looked up from germline, CDR1 is MDHEN and CDR2 is SYDVKM. J lost 8 bases, V lost 10 bases, and 11 bases had no gene match. The CDR3 protein is CATDVGTSGAYEQFF. The DNA of the CDR3 is TGTGCCACCGACGTGGGGACTAGCGGGGCCTATGAGCAGTTCTTC.

The V call is TRBV28, the J call TRBJ1-4; D not resolved. The CDR3 extends over 12 amino acids. Germline V CDR1 and CDR2: MDHEN, SYDVKM. V was clipped by 6 bases and J by 2 bases, with 4 bases between them. In DNA form, the CDR3 reads TGTGCCAGCAGACCCACTAATGAAAAACTGTTTTTT. As protein: CASRPTNEKLFF. The whole variable domain, filled in from reference TRBV28 and TRBJ1-4, reads DVKVTQSSRYLVKRTGEKVFLECVQDMDHENMFWYRQDPGLGLRLIYFSYDVKMKEKGDIPEGYSVSREKKERFSLILESASTNQTSMYLCASRPTNEKLFFGSGTQLSVL.

This clonotype was detected many times. The chain couples TRBV18 to TRBJ1-1; D is undetermined. Germline V CDR1 and CDR2: KGHSH, LQKENI. The CDR3 sequence is 14 residues long. Trimming removed 3 bases from V and 1 base from J, with 9 bases in between. CDR3: CASSPAGENTEAFF. DNA of the CDR3: TGTGCCAGCTCACCGGCCGGGGAGAACACTGAAGCTTTCTTT.

This clonotype was detected a few times. The chain employs TRBV10-3 and TRBJ1-1; 9 nucleotides match TRBD1. Unmatched junction bases numbered 4, after V lost 6 bases and J lost 5 bases. The CDR3 covers 13 residues. CDR1 ENHRY and CDR2 SYGVKD come from the germline V gene. CDR3 amino acids: CAIRGDRVTEAFF. The CDR3 coding sequence is TGTGCCATCAGGGGGGACAGGGTGACTGAAGCTTTCTTT.

There are many counts of this clonotype. The chain couples TRBV19 to TRBJ1-4; weak D call: TRBD1 (6 bases). The CDR3 covers 16 residues. Germline V CDR1 and CDR2: LNHDA, SQIVND (reference sequence). The V end was cut by 3 bases, the J end by 0 bases, with 11 bases between. CDR3 sequence (DNA): TGTGCCAGTAGTATCAACAGGGTGGCAACTAATGAAAAACTGTTTTTT. Amino acids: CASSINRVATNEKLFF.

This clonotype was picked up many times. The CDR3 sequence: CAISDPSAYEQFF. In nucleotides, the CDR3 is TGTGCCATCAGTGACCCGTCGGCGTATGAGCAGTTCTTC. This chain connects TRBV10-3 to TRBJ2-1; no reliable D call. The germline gives CDR1 ENHRY, CDR2 SYGVKD. Trimming removed 3 bases at V and 8 bases at J, with 11 bases between. The CDR3 runs to 13 residues.

A word on this clonotype: One base away lies a much larger clone, so this may be a sequencing read error. The rearrangement joins TRBV28 to TRBJ2-3; D is unclear. The J call is in doubt because the DNA end fits TRBJ1-5 better. Germline CDR1 and CDR2: MDHEN and SYDVKM. This CDR3 has 14 residues. CDR3 in DNA: TGTGCCAGCAGTTCCCCAGTAGTCCCAGATACGCAGCATTTT. Amino acids: CASSSPVVPDTQHF.